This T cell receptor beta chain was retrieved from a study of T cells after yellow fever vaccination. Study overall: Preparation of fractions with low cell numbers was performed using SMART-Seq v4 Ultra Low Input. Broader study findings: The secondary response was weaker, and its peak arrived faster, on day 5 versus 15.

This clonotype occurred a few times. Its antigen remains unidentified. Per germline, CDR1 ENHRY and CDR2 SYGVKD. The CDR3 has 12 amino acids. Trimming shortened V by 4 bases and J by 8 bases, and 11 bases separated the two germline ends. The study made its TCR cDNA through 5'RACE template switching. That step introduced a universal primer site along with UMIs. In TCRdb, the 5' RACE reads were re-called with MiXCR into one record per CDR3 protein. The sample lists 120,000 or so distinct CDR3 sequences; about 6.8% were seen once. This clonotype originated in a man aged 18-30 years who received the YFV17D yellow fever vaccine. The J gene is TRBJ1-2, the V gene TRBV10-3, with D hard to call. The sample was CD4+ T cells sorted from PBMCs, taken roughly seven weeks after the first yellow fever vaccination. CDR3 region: CAISASSGGYTF. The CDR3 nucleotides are TGTGCCATCAGTGCGTCCTCGGGCGGCTACACCTTC.